These T cell receptor beta chains were read from a single sample in a study of blood T cell repertoires in COVID-19. Using immunoSEQ multiplex PCR, the repertoire was profiled, and TCRdb retains in-frame clones only, with some absent. The profile shows some 85,000 clones, 65% to 80% of them singletons. The sample consisted of peripheral blood. The receptors were sampled from a human donor in a cohort sampled during active COVID-19. The CDR3 runs from the conserved cysteine through the conserved F or W. The order of the fields is J gene, V gene, CDR3 protein.

j_call: TRBJ1-6; v_call: TRBV28; cdr3_aa: CASSLSQTNSPLHF
j_call: TRBJ1-1; v_call: TRBV7-2; cdr3_aa: CASNRQGATEAFF
j_call: TRBJ2-1; v_call: TRBV6-2/TRBV6-3; cdr3_aa: CASSYVGLAGDEQFF
j_call: TRBJ2-1; v_call: TRBV4-1; cdr3_aa: CASSRTGTVLDEQFF
j_call: TRBJ2-1; v_call: TRBV4-3; cdr3_aa: CASSQDSRSNEQFF
j_call: TRBJ2-5; v_call: TRBV1; cdr3_aa: CTSSPSGGGTETQYF
j_call: TRBJ2-2; v_call: TRBV28; cdr3_aa: CASSRSGTGGSGELFF
j_call: TRBJ2-3; v_call: TRBV2; cdr3_aa: CASSRRQLNTDTQYF
j_call: TRBJ2-7; v_call: TRBV5-1; cdr3_aa: CASRKTASSSYEQYF
j_call: TRBJ2-7; v_call: TRBV6-2/TRBV6-3; cdr3_aa: CASRYPVGQGARSDEQYF
j_call: TRBJ1-3; v_call: TRBV25-1; cdr3_aa: CASSESGGPGGNTIYF
j_call: TRBJ2-6; v_call: TRBV7-2; cdr3_aa: CASSFSGTGANVLTF
j_call: TRBJ1-4; v_call: TRBV30; cdr3_aa: CAWSVRSEEKLFF
j_call: TRBJ2-3; v_call: TRBV3-1/TRBV3-2; cdr3_aa: CASSQGRLAVVLDTQYF
j_call: TRBJ2-2; v_call: TRBV5-6; cdr3_aa: CASSPLAGATGELFF
j_call: TRBJ1-4; v_call: TRBV5-5; cdr3_aa: CASTSGLPGEKLFF
j_call: TRBJ1-3; v_call: TRBV3-1/TRBV3-2; cdr3_aa: CASSQSLAGAGNTIYF
j_call: TRBJ2-5; v_call: TRBV7-2; cdr3_aa: CASSPVSVQETQYF
j_call: TRBJ2-7; v_call: TRBV9; cdr3_aa: CASSVGLAGDYEQYF
j_call: TRBJ2-7; v_call: TRBV29-1; cdr3_aa: CSVRVLVHEQYF
j_call: TRBJ2-2; v_call: TRBV5-1; cdr3_aa: CASSPPSGMGGELFF
j_call: TRBJ1-2; v_call: TRBV30; cdr3_aa: CAWIPRGQGVRGYTF
j_call: TRBJ1-5; v_call: TRBV5-5; cdr3_aa: CASSPNDPGQGINQPQHF
j_call: TRBJ2-7; v_call: TRBV4-2; cdr3_aa: CASSQDSDRGQSYEQYF
j_call: TRBJ1-2; v_call: TRBV5-6; cdr3_aa: CASSFRSHGYTF
j_call: TRBJ2-5; v_call: TRBV28; cdr3_aa: CASSPWGSGRGETQYF
j_call: TRBJ1-1; v_call: TRBV7-2; cdr3_aa: CASSLRGSTEAFF
j_call: TRBJ1-4; v_call: TRBV24-1; cdr3_aa: CATSAGTGVNEKLFF
j_call: TRBJ2-1; v_call: TRBV21-1; cdr3_aa: CASTGSGTSFWCSYNEQFF
j_call: TRBJ2-1; v_call: TRBV11-2; cdr3_aa: CASSLDLETGGTDNEQFF
j_call: TRBJ1-6; v_call: TRBV5-5; cdr3_aa: CASSLETGIYNSPLHF
j_call: TRBJ1-1; v_call: TRBV6-2/TRBV6-3; cdr3_aa: CASSWGTSPEAFF
j_call: TRBJ2-7; v_call: TRBV27; cdr3_aa: CASSLVSGTVHPSYF
j_call: TRBJ2-1; v_call: TRBV6-4; cdr3_aa: CASSVESSYNEQFF
j_call: TRBJ2-2; v_call: TRBV2; cdr3_aa: CASSENGAGELFF
j_call: TRBJ2-2; v_call: TRBV30; cdr3_aa: CACEDRDHTGELFF
j_call: TRBJ2-3; v_call: TRBV9; cdr3_aa: CASSVGGGLADTDTQYF
j_call: TRBJ1-2; v_call: TRBV15; cdr3_aa: CATSRGTGTGEAGGYTF
j_call: TRBJ1-1; v_call: TRBV11-2; cdr3_aa: CASSLVPTVLNTEAFF
j_call: TRBJ1-1; v_call: TRBV3-1/TRBV3-2; cdr3_aa: CASTNRGLTGAFF
j_call: TRBJ2-2; v_call: TRBV11-1; cdr3_aa: CASSRRLAGNTGELFF
j_call: TRBJ2-3; v_call: TRBV11-2; cdr3_aa: CASSTWSGYTSTDTQYF